This T cell receptor (beta chain) was sequenced during a study of T cell responses to AZD1222 COVID-19 vaccine. Sequenced by immunoSEQ multiplex PCR; TCRdb stores in-frame clones only, minus some. The data show about 79,000 clones, 70% to 90% seen once. Specimen: peripheral blood, collected on day 0 of AZD1222 vaccination. This TCR derives from an adult in good health.

This chain's CDR3 is CASSPTDRGQGQPQHF. As DNA, the CDR3 is TGTGCCAGCTCTCCCACCGACAGGGGGCAAGGGCAGCCCCAGCATTTT. The J gene is TRBJ1-5, the V gene TRBV18; 10 bases agree with TRBD1. The junction had 12 bases not matched to a gene; V was cut back by 6 bases and J by 7 bases. Germline-derived CDR1 and CDR2 are KGHSH and LQKENI. The CDR3 runs 16 residues.